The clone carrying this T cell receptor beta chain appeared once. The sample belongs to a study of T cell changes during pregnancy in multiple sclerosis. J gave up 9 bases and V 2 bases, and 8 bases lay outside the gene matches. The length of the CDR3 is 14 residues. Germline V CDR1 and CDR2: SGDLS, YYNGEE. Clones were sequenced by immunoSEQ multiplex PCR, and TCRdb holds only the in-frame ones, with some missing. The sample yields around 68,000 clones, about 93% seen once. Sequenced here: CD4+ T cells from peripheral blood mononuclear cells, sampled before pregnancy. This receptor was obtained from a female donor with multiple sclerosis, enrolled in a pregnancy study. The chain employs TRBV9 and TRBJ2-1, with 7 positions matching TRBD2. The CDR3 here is CASSVGSPGGEQFF. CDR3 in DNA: TGTGCCAGCAGCGTGGGTTCCCCGGGAGGTGAGCAGTTCTTC.